Below are 6 T cell receptor beta chains sequenced from a single sample in a study of Ad26.COV2.S vaccination and SARS-CoV-2 variants. Profiled with immunoSEQ multiplex PCR; TCRdb holds only in-frame clones, not every one. Among some 190,000 clones listed, around 88% were seen once. This specimen was peripheral blood, taken after recovery from COVID-19. These receptors all come from a human donor who had recovered from COVID-19.

The gene calls are TRBV5-1 and TRBJ2-5; the match to TRBD1 covers 9 bases. The CDR3 covers 13 residues. V shed 4 bases and J 2 bases; nucleotides not matched to a gene: 0. Germline V gives CDR1 SGHRS, CDR2 YFSETQ. DNA for the CDR3: TGCGCCAGCAGCGGGACAGGGCAAGAGACCCAGTACTTC. Its translation is CASSGTGQETQYF.

The chain carries TRBV5-5 and TRBJ2-7; D gene ambiguous. Germline CDR1 SGHKS, CDR2 YYEKEE (reference sequence). V was trimmed by 1 base and J by 7 bases, leaving 12 bases between them. This CDR3 region has 13 residues. The CDR3 DNA follows: TGTGCCAGCAGCTTGAAAGGTACTTTGGAGCAGTACTTC. As protein: CASSLKGTLEQYF. Full variable domain (rest looked up from reference TRBV5-5 and TRBJ2-7): DAGVTQSPTHLIKTRGQQVTLRCSPISGHKSVSWYQQVLGQGPQFIFQYYEKEERGRGNFPDRFSARQFPNYSSELNVNALLLGDSALYLCASSLKGTLEQYFGPGTRLTVT.

This clone has only one observation. This sequence joins TRBV11-2 and TRBJ2-1; 9 bases fit TRBD2. CDR3 length equals 17 residues. Germline CDR1 reads SGHAT; CDR2 reads FQNNGV. V was pared by 3 bases and J by 4 bases, with 10 bases of the junction left unmatched. The CDR3 coding sequence is TGTGCCAGCAGCTTCCTCCTTAGCGGGAGAGGTTACAATGAGCAGTTCTTC. Translation gives CASSFLLSGRGYNEQFF.

The chain carries TRBV6-5 and TRBJ2-7; no clear D gene. The germline CDR1 and CDR2 sequences are MNHEY and SVGAGI. The CDR3 covers 15 residues. V was trimmed by 6 bases and J by 2 bases, leaving 17 bases between them. This CDR3 reads CASSPSPSRTYEQYF. CDR3 in DNA: TGTGCCAGCAGCCCGTCCCCATCCCGGACCTACGAGCAGTACTTC.

In DNA, the CDR3 is TGTGCCAGCACAGGGGACAATAATTCACCCCTCCACTTT. Amino acid sequence: CASTGDNNSPLHF. The genes are TRBV9 and TRBJ1-6, with D perhaps matching TRBD1 (6 bases). V was pared by 6 bases and J by 5 bases, with 9 bases between. This CDR3 is built from 13 residues. Germline loops: CDR1 SGDLS, CDR2 YYNGEE.

This clone appeared many times. The gene calls are TRBV2 and TRBJ2-1, with TRBD1 matching over 12 bases. The V and J ends lost 6 bases and 16 bases, in that order; junction bases with no gene match: 13. Germline lookup yields CDR1 SNHLY and CDR2 FYNNEI. The CDR3 length is 14 residues. CDR3 DNA: TGTGCCAGCAGGTCGGGACAGGGGGCGGGATCAGACTTCTTC. This sequence encodes CASRSGQGAGSDFF. Drawing the rest from reference TRBV2 and TRBJ2-1, the complete variable domain is EPEVTQTPSHQVTQMGQEVILRCVPISNHLYFYWYRQILGQKVEFLVSFYNNEISEKSEIFDDQFSVERPDGSNFTLKIRSTKLEDSAMYFCASRSGQGAGSDFFGPGTRLTVL.